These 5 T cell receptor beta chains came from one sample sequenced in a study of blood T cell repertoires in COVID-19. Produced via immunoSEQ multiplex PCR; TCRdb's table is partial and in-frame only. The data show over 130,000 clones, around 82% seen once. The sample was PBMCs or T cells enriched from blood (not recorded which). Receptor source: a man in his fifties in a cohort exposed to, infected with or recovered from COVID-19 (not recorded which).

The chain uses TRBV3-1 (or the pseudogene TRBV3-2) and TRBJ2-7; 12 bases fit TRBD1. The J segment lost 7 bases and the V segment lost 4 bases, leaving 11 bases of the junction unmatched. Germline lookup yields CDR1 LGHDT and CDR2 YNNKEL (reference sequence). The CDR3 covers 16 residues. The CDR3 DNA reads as TGTGCCAGCAGCCTCCAACCGGGACAGGGGGCTGGAGAGCAGTACTTC. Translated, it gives CASSLQPGQGAGEQYF.

This CDR3 is CASSLTQGAYEKLFF. CDR3 nucleotides: TGTGCCAGCAGCTTAACACAGGGGGCTTATGAAAAACTGTTTTTT. The V call is TRBV3-1 (or the pseudogene TRBV3-2), the J call TRBJ1-4, with 9 bases matching TRBD1. The CDR3 is 15 residues long. The germline CDR1 and CDR2 sequences are LGHDT and YNNKEL (reference sequence). V was pared by 5 bases and J by 6 bases, with 7 bases of the junction left unmatched.

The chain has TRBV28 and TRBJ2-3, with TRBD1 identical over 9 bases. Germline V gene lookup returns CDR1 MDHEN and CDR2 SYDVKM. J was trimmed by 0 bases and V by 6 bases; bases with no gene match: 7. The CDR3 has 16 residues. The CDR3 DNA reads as TGTGCCAGCAGCCAGACAGGGGGTTCTAGCACAGATACGCAGTATTTT. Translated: CASSQTGGSSTDTQYF. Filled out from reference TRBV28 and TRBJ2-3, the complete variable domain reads DVKVTQSSRYLVKRTGEKVFLECVQDMDHENMFWYRQDPGLGLRLIYFSYDVKMKEKGDIPEGYSVSREKKERFSLILESASTNQTSMYLCASSQTGGSSTDTQYFGPGTRLTVL.

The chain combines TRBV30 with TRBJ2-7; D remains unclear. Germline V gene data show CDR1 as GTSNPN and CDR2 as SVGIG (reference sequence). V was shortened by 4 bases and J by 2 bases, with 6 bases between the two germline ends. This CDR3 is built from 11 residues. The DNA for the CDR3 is TGTGCCTGGACGTCGGCCTACGAGCAGTACTTC. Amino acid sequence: CAWTSAYEQYF.

CDR3 sequence reads: CASSWTSGLTGGTQYF. As DNA, the CDR3 is TGCGCCAGCAGCTGGACTAGCGGTCTGACGGGAGGGACCCAGTACTTC. J is TRBJ2-5 and V is TRBV5-1, with 10 bases aligning to TRBD2. Germline V gene data show CDR1 as SGHRS and CDR2 as YFSETQ. V trimming: 3 bases; J trimming: 7 bases; junction bases outside the gene matches: 12. The CDR3 runs to 16 residues.